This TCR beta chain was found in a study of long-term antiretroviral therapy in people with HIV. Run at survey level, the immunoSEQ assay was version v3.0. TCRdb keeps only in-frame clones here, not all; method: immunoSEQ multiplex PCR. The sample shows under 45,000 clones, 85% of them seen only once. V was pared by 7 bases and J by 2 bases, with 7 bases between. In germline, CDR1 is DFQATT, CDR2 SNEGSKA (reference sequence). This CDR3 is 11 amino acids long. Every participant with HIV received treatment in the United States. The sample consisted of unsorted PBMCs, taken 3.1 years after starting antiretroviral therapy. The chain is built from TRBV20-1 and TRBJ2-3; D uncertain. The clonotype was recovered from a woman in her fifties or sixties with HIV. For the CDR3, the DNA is TGCAGTGGCCTACCCACAGATACGCAGTATTTT. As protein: CSGLPTDTQYF.